The sequence of this T cell receptor beta chain was determined in a study of response to subunit inactivated influenza vaccine. Broader study findings: Every seasonal influenza vaccination brings in few new T cells, the authors suggested.

The CDR3 has 15 residues. Germline V gives CDR1 SGHVS, CDR2 FQNEAQ. V lost 0 bases and J lost 9; bases outside the gene matches: 7. TCRdb redid the calling of the RT-PCR reads with MiXCR, one entry per CDR3 protein. Of 400,000 to 550,000 distinct CDR3 sequences in the sample, roughly 27% were seen once. As concerns this clonotype: Its target is unknown.

This clonotype originated in a middle-aged man who received an inactivated influenza vaccine. The V and J genes are TRBV7-8 and TRBJ2-4; 8 bases align to TRBD2. The source material was CD4+ T cells sorted from PBMCs, sampled around 5 days after vaccination. CDR3 residues: CASSLALSGSVIQYF. The CDR3 nucleotides read TGTGCCAGCAGCTTAGCGCTGAGCGGGAGTGTCATTCAGTACTTC.